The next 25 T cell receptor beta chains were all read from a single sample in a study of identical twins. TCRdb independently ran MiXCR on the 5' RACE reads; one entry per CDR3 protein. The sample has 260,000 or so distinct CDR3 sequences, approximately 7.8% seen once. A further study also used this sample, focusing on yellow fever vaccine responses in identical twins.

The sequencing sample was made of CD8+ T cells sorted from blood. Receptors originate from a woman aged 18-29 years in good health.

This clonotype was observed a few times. The CDR3 DNA reads TGTGCCAGCAGCGATACTAGCGGGAGGCCATATTACAATGAGCAGTTCTTC. Residues: CASSDTSGRPYYNEQFF. The V call is TRBV25-1, the J call TRBJ2-1; the match to TRBD2 covers 12 bases. The CDR3 runs to 17 residues. Trimming cost V 6 bases and J 4 bases; bases outside gene matches: 10. The germline CDR1 and CDR2 sequences are MGHDK and SYGVNS.

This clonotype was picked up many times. The CDR3 protein is CASSLDRKNTGELFF. The CDR3 coding sequence is TGTGCCAGCAGCTTAGACAGGAAGAACACCGGGGAGCTGTTTTTT. The chain joins TRBV7-9 to TRBJ2-2; a weak D match, TRBD1 (5 bases). Germline CDR1 is SEHNR and CDR2 is FQNEAQ (reference sequence). The length of the CDR3 is 15 residues. Trimming took off 1 base at V and 1 base at J, with 7 bases between the two ends.

The CDR3 DNA reads TGTGCCAGCAGACCCCCCGGGGCAGGGAACACCGGGGAGCTGTTTTTT. Its translation: CASRPPGAGNTGELFF. This rearrangement joins TRBV7-9 to TRBJ2-2; D tentatively fits TRBD1 or TRBD2 (5 bases each). CDR3 length: 16 residues. Germline V gene data show CDR1 as SEHNR and CDR2 as FQNEAQ (reference sequence). The germline V and J ends were trimmed by 6 bases and 1 base, with 15 bases remaining between them.

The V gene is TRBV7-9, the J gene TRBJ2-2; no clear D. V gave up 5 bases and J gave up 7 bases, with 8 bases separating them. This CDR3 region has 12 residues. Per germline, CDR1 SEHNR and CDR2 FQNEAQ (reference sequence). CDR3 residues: CASSTRDGELFF. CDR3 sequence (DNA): TGTGCCAGCAGCACCAGAGACGGGGAGCTGTTTTTT.

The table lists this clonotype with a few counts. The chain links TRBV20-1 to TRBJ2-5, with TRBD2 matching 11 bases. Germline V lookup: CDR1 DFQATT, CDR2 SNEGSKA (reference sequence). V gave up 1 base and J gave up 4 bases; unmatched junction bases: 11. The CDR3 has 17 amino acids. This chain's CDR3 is CSARALAGGEFRETQYF. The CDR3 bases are TGCAGTGCTAGAGCCCTAGCGGGGGGCGAGTTTCGAGAGACCCAGTACTTC.

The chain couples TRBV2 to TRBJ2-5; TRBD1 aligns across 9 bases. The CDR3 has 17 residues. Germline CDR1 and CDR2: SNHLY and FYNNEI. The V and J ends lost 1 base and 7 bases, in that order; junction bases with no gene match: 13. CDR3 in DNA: TGTGCCAGCAGTGAAGAGGGGACAGGGAATTTGGAACGGACCCAGTACTTC. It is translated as CASSEEGTGNLERTQYF.

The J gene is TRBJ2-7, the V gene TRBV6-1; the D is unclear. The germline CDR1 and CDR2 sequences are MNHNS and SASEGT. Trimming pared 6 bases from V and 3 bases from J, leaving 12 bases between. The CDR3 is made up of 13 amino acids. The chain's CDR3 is CASRSFTNYEQYV. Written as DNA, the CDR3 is TGTGCCAGCAGAAGCTTCACTAACTACGAGCAGTACGTC.

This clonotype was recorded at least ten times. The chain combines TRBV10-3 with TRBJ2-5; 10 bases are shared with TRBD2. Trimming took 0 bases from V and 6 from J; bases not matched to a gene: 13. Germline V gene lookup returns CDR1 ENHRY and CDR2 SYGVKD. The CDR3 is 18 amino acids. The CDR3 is CAISESGLAGASLKTQYF. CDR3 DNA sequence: TGTGCCATCAGTGAGTCGGGGCTAGCGGGGGCCTCGTTAAAGACCCAGTACTTC.

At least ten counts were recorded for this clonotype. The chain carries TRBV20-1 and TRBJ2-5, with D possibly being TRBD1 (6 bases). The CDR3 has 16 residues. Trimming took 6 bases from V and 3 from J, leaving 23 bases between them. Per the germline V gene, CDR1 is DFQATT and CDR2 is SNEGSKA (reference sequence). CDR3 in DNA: TGCAGTGCCGCTCGGGACACCTACCAGCTTGAAGAGACCCAGTACTTC. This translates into CSAARDTYQLEETQYF.

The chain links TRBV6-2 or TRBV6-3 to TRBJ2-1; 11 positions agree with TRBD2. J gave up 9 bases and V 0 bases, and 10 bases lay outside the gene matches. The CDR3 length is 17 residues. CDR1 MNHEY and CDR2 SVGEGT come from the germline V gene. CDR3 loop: CASSYSSGRAGSIEQFF. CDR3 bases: TGTGCCAGCAGTTACTCTAGCGGGAGGGCCGGCTCCATTGAGCAGTTCTTC.

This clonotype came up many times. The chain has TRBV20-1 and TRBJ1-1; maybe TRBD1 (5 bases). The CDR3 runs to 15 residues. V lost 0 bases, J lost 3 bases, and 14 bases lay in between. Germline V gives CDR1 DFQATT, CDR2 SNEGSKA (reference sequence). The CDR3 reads CSARDLGGGDTEAFF. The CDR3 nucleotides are TGCAGTGCTAGAGATCTCGGGGGTGGTGACACTGAAGCTTTCTTT.

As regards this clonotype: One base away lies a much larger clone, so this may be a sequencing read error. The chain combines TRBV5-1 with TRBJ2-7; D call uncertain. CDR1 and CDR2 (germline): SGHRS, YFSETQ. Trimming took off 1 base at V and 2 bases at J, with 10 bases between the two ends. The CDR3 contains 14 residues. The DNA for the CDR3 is TGCGCCAGCAGCTTGAAAGGCGGAGCCTACGAGCAGTACTTC. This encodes CASSLKGGAYEQYF.

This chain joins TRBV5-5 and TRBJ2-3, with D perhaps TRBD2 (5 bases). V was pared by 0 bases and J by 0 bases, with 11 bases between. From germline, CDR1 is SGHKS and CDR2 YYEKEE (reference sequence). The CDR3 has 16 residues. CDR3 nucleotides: TGTGCCAGCAGCTTGGCGGACGGGGTGAGCACAGATACGCAGTATTTT. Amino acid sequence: CASSLADGVSTDTQYF. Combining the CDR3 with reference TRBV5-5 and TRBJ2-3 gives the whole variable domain DAGVTQSPTHLIKTRGQQVTLRCSPISGHKSVSWYQQVLGQGPQFIFQYYEKEERGRGNFPDRFSARQFPNYSSELNVNALLLGDSALYLCASSLADGVSTDTQYFGPGTRLTVL.

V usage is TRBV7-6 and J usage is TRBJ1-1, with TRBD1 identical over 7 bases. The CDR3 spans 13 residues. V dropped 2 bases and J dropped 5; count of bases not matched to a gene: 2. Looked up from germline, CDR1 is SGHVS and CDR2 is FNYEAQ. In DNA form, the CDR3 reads TGTGCCAGCAGCTTAACAGGGGCAACTGAAGCTTTCTTT. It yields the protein CASSLTGATEAFF. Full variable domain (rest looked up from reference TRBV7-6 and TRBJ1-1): GAGVSQSPRYKVTKRGQDVALRCDPISGHVSLYWYRQALGQGPEFLTYFNYEAQQDKSGLPNDRFSAERPEGSISTLTIQRTEQRDSAMYRCASSLTGATEAFFGQGTRLTVV.

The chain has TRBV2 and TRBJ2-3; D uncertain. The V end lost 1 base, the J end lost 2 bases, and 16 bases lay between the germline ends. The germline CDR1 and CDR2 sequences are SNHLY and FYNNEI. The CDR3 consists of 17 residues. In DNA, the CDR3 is TGTGCCAGCAGTGAAGTTAAACCCCTAACCTTCACAGATACGCAGTATTTT. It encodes CASSEVKPLTFTDTQYF.

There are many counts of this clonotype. The CDR3 sequence is CASSAGYGYTF. As DNA, the CDR3 is TGTGCCAGCAGTGCGGGGTATGGCTACACCTTC. The V gene is TRBV25-1, the J gene TRBJ1-2; D is undetermined. This CDR3 has 11 amino acids. Germline V gene data show CDR1 as MGHDK and CDR2 as SYGVNS. V dropped 4 bases and J dropped 5 bases, with 5 bases sitting between them.

CDR3 amino acids: CASSQASRPATDTQYF. CDR3 DNA sequence: TGCGCCAGCAGCCAAGCGTCCAGACCGGCCACAGATACGCAGTATTTT. This chain connects TRBV4-1 to TRBJ2-3; D uncertain. The CDR3 extends over 16 amino acids. Trimming took off 1 base at V and 2 bases at J, with 13 bases between the two ends. Germline V CDR1 and CDR2: MGHRA, YSYEKL.

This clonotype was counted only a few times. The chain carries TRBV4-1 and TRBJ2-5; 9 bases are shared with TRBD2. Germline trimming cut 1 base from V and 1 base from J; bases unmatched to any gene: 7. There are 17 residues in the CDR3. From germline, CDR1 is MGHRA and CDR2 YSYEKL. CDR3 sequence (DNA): TGCGCCAGCAGCCAAGGCGAGCTAGCGGGGCTCCAAGAGACCCAGTACTTC. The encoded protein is CASSQGELAGLQETQYF.

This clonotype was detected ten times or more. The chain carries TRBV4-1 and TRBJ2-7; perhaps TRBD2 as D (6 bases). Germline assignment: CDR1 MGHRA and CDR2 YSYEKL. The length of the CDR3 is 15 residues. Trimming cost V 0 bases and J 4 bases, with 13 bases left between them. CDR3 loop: CASSQDSGLGYEQYF. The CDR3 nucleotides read TGCGCCAGCAGCCAAGACTCGGGACTTGGGTACGAGCAGTACTTC.

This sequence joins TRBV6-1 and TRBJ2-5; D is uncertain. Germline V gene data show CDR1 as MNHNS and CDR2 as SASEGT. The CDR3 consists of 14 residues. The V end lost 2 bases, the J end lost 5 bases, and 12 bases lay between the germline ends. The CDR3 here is CASSEFQALETQYF. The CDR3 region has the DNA TGTGCCAGCAGTGAATTTCAGGCCTTGGAGACCCAGTACTTC.

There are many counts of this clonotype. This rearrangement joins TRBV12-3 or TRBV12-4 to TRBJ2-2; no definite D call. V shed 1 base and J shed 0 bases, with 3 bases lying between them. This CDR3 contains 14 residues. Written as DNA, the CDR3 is TGTGCCAGCAGTTTAGGAGCGAACACCGGGGAGCTGTTTTTT. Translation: CASSLGANTGELFF.

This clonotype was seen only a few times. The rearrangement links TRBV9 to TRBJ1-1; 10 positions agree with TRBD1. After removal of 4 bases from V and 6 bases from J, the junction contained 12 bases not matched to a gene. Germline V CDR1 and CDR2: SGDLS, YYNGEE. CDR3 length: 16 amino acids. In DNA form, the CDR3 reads TGTGCCAGCAGCTTCGGGACAGGGGCACTAGGGGCTGAAGCTTTCTTT. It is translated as CASSFGTGALGAEAFF.

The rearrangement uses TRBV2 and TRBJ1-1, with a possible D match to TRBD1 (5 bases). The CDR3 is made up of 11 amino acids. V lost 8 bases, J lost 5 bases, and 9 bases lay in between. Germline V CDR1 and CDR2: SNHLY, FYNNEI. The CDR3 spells CASVGGTEAFF. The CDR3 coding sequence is TGTGCCAGCGTGGGGGGAACTGAAGCTTTCTTT.

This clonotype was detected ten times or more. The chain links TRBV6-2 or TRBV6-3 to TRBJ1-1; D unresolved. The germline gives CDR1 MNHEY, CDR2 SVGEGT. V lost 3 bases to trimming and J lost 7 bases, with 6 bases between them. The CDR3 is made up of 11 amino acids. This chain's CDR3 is CASSYPGEAFF. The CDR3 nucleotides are TGTGCCAGCAGTTATCCGGGTGAAGCTTTCTTT.

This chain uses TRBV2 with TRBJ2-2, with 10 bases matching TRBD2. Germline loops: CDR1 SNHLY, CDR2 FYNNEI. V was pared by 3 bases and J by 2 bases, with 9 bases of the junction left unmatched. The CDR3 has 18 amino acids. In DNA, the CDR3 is TGTGCCAGCAGTGAGTGGCTAGCGGGAGAGCTAAACACCGGGGAGCTGTTTTTT. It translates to CASSEWLAGELNTGELFF.